The present entry profiles one T cell receptor beta chain with its context. The time point is: after dendritic cell vaccination, including at tumor progression/relapse. Libraries were prepared by immunoSEQ multiplex PCR; TCRdb keeps only in-frame clonotypes and omits some of them. The sample lists some 90,000 clones, about 81% occurring once. This record belongs to a study of glioma-infiltrating T cells after dendritic cell vaccination. Sequences were derived from blood, sampled after dendritic cell vaccination. This sequence originates from a human donor with glioblastoma.

DNA of the CDR3: TGTGCCACCCCGGGACAGGGGGCGAAGACCCAGTACTTC. This translates into CATPGQGAKTQYF. The chain joins TRBV19 to TRBJ2-5, with 12 nucleotides matching TRBD1. V shed 10 bases and J 6 bases; nucleotides not matched to a gene: 6. The CDR3 runs to 13 residues. Germline CDR1 reads LNHDA; CDR2 reads SQIVND (reference sequence). Full variable domain (remainder filled in from reference TRBV19 and TRBJ2-5): DGGITQSPKYLFRKEGQNVTLSCEQNLNHDAMYWYRQDPGQGLRLIYYSQIVNDFQKGDIAEGYSVSREKKESFPLTVTSAQKNPTAFYLCATPGQGAKTQYFGPGTRLLVL.